Presented here are 9 T cell receptor beta chains from one specimen sequenced in a study of vaccination and CD4 T cells after COVID-19. The treatment is: approximately 9-day PBMC culture with coronavirus spike peptide pools or control peptides (ViraFEST assay). An Oncomine TCR Beta short-read assay was used to sequence the DNA from cultured CD4+ T cells. From the PCR reads, TCRdb called clonotypes with MiXCR, one entry per CDR3 protein. The table shows some 10,000 distinct CDR3 sequences, with approximately 57% occurring only once. Their antigens are not known. The specimen was CD4+ T cells from blood, cultured in vitro. All receptors come from a human donor who had recovered from COVID-19.

This clonotype has only a few counts. The DNA of the CDR3 is TGTGCCAGTAGTATAGATCGGGACGGCTACACCTTC. Protein sequence: CASSIDRDGYTF. The V gene is TRBV19, the J gene TRBJ1-2; D perhaps matches TRBD1 (5 bases). With 0 bases removed from V and 8 bases from J, the gap between germline ends came to 7 bases. Germline values: CDR1 LNHDA, CDR2 SQIVND (reference sequence). This CDR3 is built from 12 residues.

This chain links TRBV4-1 with TRBJ1-2, with TRBD1 as a possible D gene (5 bases). Trimming stripped 6 bases from V and 3 bases from J, with 17 bases between. Per the germline V gene, CDR1 is MGHRA and CDR2 is YSYEKL. This CDR3 has 15 residues. CDR3 nucleotide sequence: TGCGCCAGCAGATTGGCGGGCAGGGAGTACTATGGCTACACCTTC. Translating it yields CASRLAGREYYGYTF.

The rearrangement uses TRBV27 and TRBJ1-4; D not resolved. The length of the CDR3 is 14 residues. Germline V gene sequence: CDR1 MNHEY, CDR2 SMNVEV (reference sequence). Trimming removed 3 bases from V and 3 bases from J, with 8 bases in between. The CDR3, as DNA: TGTGCCAGCAGTTTCGGGGTAGCTAATGAAAAACTGTTTTTT. This codes for CASSFGVANEKLFF.

V usage is TRBV11-2 and J usage is TRBJ1-3; D remains ambiguous. The V end was cut by 4 bases, the J end by 5 bases, with 9 bases between. In germline, CDR1 is SGHAT, CDR2 FQNNGV. The CDR3 covers 13 residues. CDR3 sequence (DNA): TGTGCCAGCAGCTCCTTGGCTCGAAACACCATATATTTT. Translating it yields CASSSLARNTIYF.

The chain joins TRBV6-1 to TRBJ2-2; TRBD1 agrees at 8 bases. Germline V gives CDR1 MNHNS, CDR2 SASEGT. V gave up 5 bases and J gave up 7 bases; unmatched junction bases: 6. The CDR3 consists of 14 residues. The CDR3: CASSQGARVGELFF. In nucleotides, the CDR3 is TGTGCCAGCAGTCAGGGGGCCCGGGTCGGGGAGCTGTTTTTT.

This clonotype has a handful of counts. The V call is TRBV7-2, the J call TRBJ1-1; a possible D gene is TRBD1 (5 bases). Germline V lookup: CDR1 SGHTA, CDR2 FQGNSA. This CDR3 comprises 15 residues. Trimming shortened V by 3 bases and J by 0 bases, and 11 bases separated the two germline ends. This CDR3 is CASSFETVMNTEAFF. The DNA of the CDR3 is TGTGCCAGCAGCTTCGAGACAGTAATGAACACTGAAGCTTTCTTT. The entire variable domain, with the rest obtained from reference TRBV7-2 and TRBJ1-1, is as follows: GAGVSQSPSNKVTEKGKDVELRCDPISGHTALYWYRQSLGQGLEFLIYFQGNSAPDKSGLPSDRFSAERTGGSVSTLTIQRTQQEDSAVYLCASSFETVMNTEAFFGQGTRLTVV.

The sample holds a few counts of this clonotype. This chain connects TRBV4-1 to TRBJ2-7, with 10 bases matching TRBD1. This CDR3 has 15 residues. V gave up 1 base and J gave up 2 bases; unmatched junction bases: 2. The germline gives CDR1 MGHRA, CDR2 YSYEKL. CDR3 DNA: TGCGCCAGCAGCCAAGGGACAGGGGGTACCTACGAGCAGTACTTC. This sequence encodes CASSQGTGGTYEQYF.

This clonotype turned up a few times. The chain carries TRBV7-2 and TRBJ2-3, with 10 bases lining up with TRBD2. Germline loops: CDR1 SGHTA, CDR2 FQGNSA. This CDR3 comprises 16 residues. The J segment lost 1 base and the V segment lost 2 bases, leaving 3 bases of the junction unmatched. As DNA, the CDR3 is TGTGCCAGCAGCTTAAGCGGGGGGGCGGGCACAGATACGCAGTATTTT. Its translation: CASSLSGGAGTDTQYF.

The chain recombines TRBV20-1 with TRBJ1-5; D is uncertain. The CDR3 is 13 amino acids. Trimming shortened V by 3 bases and J by 6 bases, and 12 bases separated the two germline ends. Looked up from germline, CDR1 is DFQATT and CDR2 is SNEGSKA (reference sequence). As DNA, the CDR3 is TGCAGTGCTAGCTCCAATACGGCTCAGCCCCAGCATTTT. Its protein is CSASSNTAQPQHF.